This T cell receptor beta chain was recorded in a study of metastatic and nonmetastatic thyroid tumors (TCRdb year 2020). Context from the whole study: For patients with malignant and with benign thyroid disease, the researchers compared repertoires between peripheral blood samples and tumor or nodule tissue samples.

Based on the germline V gene (reference sequence), the CDR1 and CDR2 sequences are SGHAT and FQDESV. The CDR3 holds 16 amino acids from the cysteine to the phenylalanine. The retained sequence is limited to the CDR3, 48 bases, with the frame set at the first base. On the study overall, not on this receptor specifically: In both blood and tumor samples, malignant tumors were reported to have significantly higher TCR beta diversity than benign nodules.

Library generation was performed with PCR. The sequencer listed for this sample is Illumina HiSeq 4000. High-throughput sequencing was used to profile the TCR beta-chain CDR3 region of each patient. Per the authors' processing: Drawing on CDR3 differences between clinicopathological groups, the researchers built a classifier meant to tell apart patients with distant-metastatic papillary thyroid cancer. The Shannon index was used to assess repertoire diversity, and the Morisita-Horn index was used to assess tumor-blood repertoire similarity. Through fastp at Q25 and MiXCR, TCRdb rebuilt clones from the public reads, retaining in-frame beta chains. These V and J calls rely on TCRdb rather than the paper's analysis. The sample includes approximately 12,000 clones, with 30% to 35% observed a single time. Approximately 12% of the sample lies in the top ten. There are many counts of this clone. Its antigen is unknown. This could be a read error, since a much larger clone is one nucleotide away. Other DNA sequences within the sample encode an identical CDR3.

No treatment had been received by any patient before thyroid surgery. Using T-cell receptor beta sequencing, the researchers looked back retrospectively at clinical samples from patients, gathered between about 2011 and 2019. This receptor chain uses TRBV11-1 and TRBJ2-6; confidence is insufficient to name the D gene. The sequenced sample was tumor tissue. This receptor was obtained from a female donor with papillary thyroid cancer or a benign thyroid nodule (not recorded which). Some clones in this sample may be carry-over from other donors' samples. The CDR3 region: CASSFGSISGANVLTF. The nucleotides read TGTGCCAGCAGCTTTGGCAGTATCTCTGGAGCCAACGTCCTGACTTTC.